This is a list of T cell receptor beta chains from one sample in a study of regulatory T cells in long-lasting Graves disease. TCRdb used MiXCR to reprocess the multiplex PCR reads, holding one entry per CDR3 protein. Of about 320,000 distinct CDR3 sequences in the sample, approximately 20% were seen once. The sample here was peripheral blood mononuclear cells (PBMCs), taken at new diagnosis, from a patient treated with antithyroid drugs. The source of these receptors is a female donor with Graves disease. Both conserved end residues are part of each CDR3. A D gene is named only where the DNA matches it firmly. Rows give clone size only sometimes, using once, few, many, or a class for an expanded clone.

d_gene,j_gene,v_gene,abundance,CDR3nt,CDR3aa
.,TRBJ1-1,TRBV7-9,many,TGTGCCAGCAGCTCTACAGGTGGGGACACTGAAGCTTTCTTT,CASSSTGGDTEAFF
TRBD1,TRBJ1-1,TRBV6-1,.,TGTGCCAGCACCATAGGACAGGGGAACACTGAAGCTTTCTTT,CASTIGQGNTEAFF
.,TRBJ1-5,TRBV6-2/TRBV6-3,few,TGTGCCAGCACCTTGACTGGGCCCCAGCATTTT,CASTLTGPQHF
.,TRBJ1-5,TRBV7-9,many,TGTGCCAGCAGCTTAGCGATGGCGGGGAGGAGCCAGCCCCAGCATTTT,CASSLAMAGRSQPQHF
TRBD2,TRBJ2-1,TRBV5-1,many,TGCGCCAGCAGCTTGGTGGCGGGAGGTTTCAATGAGCAGTTCTTC,CASSLVAGGFNEQFF
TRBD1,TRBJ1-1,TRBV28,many,TGTGCCAGCAGTTTGTCACAGGGGGCGCCTGAAGCTTTCTTT,CASSLSQGAPEAFF
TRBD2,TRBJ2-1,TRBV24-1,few,TGTGCCACCAGTGAGTCACTAGCGACAAGCTCCTACAATGAGCAGTTCTTC,CATSESLATSSYNEQFF
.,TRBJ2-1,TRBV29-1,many,TGCAGCGTTGACTACTCCTACAATGAGCAGTTCTTC,CSVDYSYNEQFF
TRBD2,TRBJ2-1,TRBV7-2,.,TGTGCCAGCAGCTCCTGGGGTAGCGGGGCCTACAATGAGCAGTTCTTC,CASSSWGSGAYNEQFF
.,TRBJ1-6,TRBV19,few,TGTGCCAGTCAGGAGGGGGGTAATTCACCCCTCCACTTT,CASQEGGNSPLHF
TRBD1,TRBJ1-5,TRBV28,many,TGTGCCAGCAGTCCACAAATACACCGGGACAGAGATCAGCCCCAGCATTTT,CASSPQIHRDRDQPQHF
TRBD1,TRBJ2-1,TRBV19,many,TGTGCCAGTAGTATCCGGGGAGGCGGGACAGGGTTTAGGAATGAGCAGTTCTTC,CASSIRGGGTGFRNEQFF
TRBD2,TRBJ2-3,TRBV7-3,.,TGTGCCAGCAGCACCCTAGCGGGAGGGAAGACAGATACGCAGTATTTT,CASSTLAGGKTDTQYF
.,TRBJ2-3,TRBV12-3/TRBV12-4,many,TGTGCCAGCAGCACGTTGCGGGAAATAAGCACAGATACGCAGTATTTT,CASSTLREISTDTQYF
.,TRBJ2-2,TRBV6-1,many,TGTGCCAGCACGCGGGTCAACACCGGGGAGCTGTTTTTT,CASTRVNTGELFF
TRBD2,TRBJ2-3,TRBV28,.,TGTGCCAGCAGCCCCCGACTAGCGGGAGTTTGGGGAGATACGCAGTATTTT,CASSPRLAGVWGDTQYF
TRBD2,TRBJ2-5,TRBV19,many,TGTGCCAGTAGGCCACCCTCTCGTAGCGGGAGAGCGGTAGGGACCCAGTACTTC,CASRPPSRSGRAVGTQYF
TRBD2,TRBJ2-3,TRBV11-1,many,TGTGCCAGCAGCTTAGGGCGGGAGCGAGCAGATACGCAGTATTTT,CASSLGRERADTQYF
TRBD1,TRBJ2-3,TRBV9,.,TGTGCCAGCAGCTTAACAGGGGGCGTCGCCACAGATACGCAGTATTTT,CASSLTGGVATDTQYF
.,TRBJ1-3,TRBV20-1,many,TGCAGTGCTAGATCCTCTGGAAACACCATATATTTT,CSARSSGNTIYF
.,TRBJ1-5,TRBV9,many,TGTGCCAGCAGCGTAGGTGGGGCAAATCAGCCCCAGCATTTT,CASSVGGANQPQHF
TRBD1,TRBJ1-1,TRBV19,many,TGTGCCAGTAGACTCCCGGGACAGGGGAACACTGAAGCTTTCTTT,CASRLPGQGNTEAFF
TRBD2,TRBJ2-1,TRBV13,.,TGTGCCGGCACCCTAGGGACCTCGCTAGCGGGAGCGGAGCAGTTCTTC,CAGTLGTSLAGAEQFF
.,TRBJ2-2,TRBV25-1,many,TGTGCCAGCAGTGCTCCCAGGGATACCGGGGAGCTGTTTTTT,CASSAPRDTGELFF
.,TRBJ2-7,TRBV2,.,TGTGCCAGCAGATTATACGACAGCACCTACGAGCAGTACTTC,CASRLYDSTYEQYF
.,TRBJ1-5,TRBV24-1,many,TGTGCCACCTCAGCGGGGCCGACCTATAGCAATCAGCCCCAGCATTTT,CATSAGPTYSNQPQHF
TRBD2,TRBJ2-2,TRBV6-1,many,TGTGCCAGCAGCCCCTGGGAGGGCAACACCGGGGAGCTGTTTTTT,CASSPWEGNTGELFF
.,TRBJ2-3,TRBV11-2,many,TGTGCCAGCAGCTTTAGCGGGACAGTTACAGATACGCAGTATTTT,CASSFSGTVTDTQYF
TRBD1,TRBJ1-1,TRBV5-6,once,TGTGCCAGCAGCCGCCGGGACAGGTCGGGTATGGACACTGAAGCTTTCTTT,CASSRRDRSGMDTEAFF
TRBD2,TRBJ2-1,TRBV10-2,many,TGCGCCAGCAGTAGAGCGGGAATCGGCAATGAGCAGTTCTTC,CASSRAGIGNEQFF
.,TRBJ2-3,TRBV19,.,TGTGCCAGTAGTATAGATCTATGGGCAGATACGCAGTATTTT,CASSIDLWADTQYF
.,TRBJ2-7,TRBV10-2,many,TGCGCCAGCAGGGGCGGAAACTACGAGCAGTACTTC,CASRGGNYEQYF
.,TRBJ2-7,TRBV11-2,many,TGTGCCAGCAGCCGTCTTGCACAGGGATGGATCCGCGAGCAGTACTTC,CASSRLAQGWIREQYF
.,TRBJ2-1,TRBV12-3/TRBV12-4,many,TGTGCCAGCAGTTTAGACGGGAGAGGGGTAAATGAGCAGTTCTTC,CASSLDGRGVNEQFF
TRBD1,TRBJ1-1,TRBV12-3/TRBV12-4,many,TGTGCCAGCAGCCGACAGGGGCCCACTGAAGCTTTCTTT,CASSRQGPTEAFF
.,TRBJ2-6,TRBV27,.,TGTGCCAGCAGTTCTTCAGGACAGTCCAGGGCCAACGTCCTGACTTTC,CASSSSGQSRANVLTF